Following are 26 T cell receptor beta chains from one sample sequenced in a study of cytomegalovirus exposure and HLA in healthy donors. The PCR used 60 Vbeta and 13 Jbeta primers. Assay used: immunoSEQ multiplex PCR; TCRdb lists only in-frame clones, some missing. This sample carries about 130,000 clones, approximately 85% of them seen once, and the ten largest clones take 6.7%. Sequences were obtained from PBMCs. The receptors stem from a woman aged 30 to 39 in good health and CMV-seropositive.

As for this clone: Other DNA sequences in this specimen translate into the identical CDR3. J is TRBJ2-7 and V is TRBV5-1, with D tentatively TRBD2 (6 bases). CDR3 length: 13 residues. Trimming took 3 bases from V and 2 from J, leaving 9 bases between them. CDR1 and CDR2 from the germline V gene are SGHRS and YFSETQ. The CDR3 DNA sequence: TGCGCCAGCAGCTGGACGGGGGCCTACGAGCAGTACTTC. This codes for CASSWTGAYEQYF.

The chain couples TRBV5-6 to TRBJ1-6; the D gene is possibly TRBD1 (6 bases). The CDR3 spans 17 residues. Trimming pared 0 bases from V and 2 bases from J, leaving 12 bases between. Per the germline V gene, CDR1 is SGHDT and CDR2 is YYEEEE. The CDR3 nucleotides are TGTGCCAGCAGCTTGGCCCTGGACAGCACCTATAATTCACCCCTCCACTTT. Translating gives CASSLALDSTYNSPLHF.

The rearrangement joins TRBV5-6 to TRBJ1-1; possibly TRBD1 for D (6 bases). The CDR3 covers 13 residues. V was cut by 6 bases and J by 6 bases, with 15 bases left in between. Germline V gene sequence: CDR1 SGHDT, CDR2 YYEEEE. The CDR3 nucleotides are TGTGCCAGCACCGAACAGGGAAGGGCTGAAGCTTTCTTT. This translates into CASTEQGRAEAFF. The full variable domain, with the rest looked up from reference TRBV5-6 and TRBJ1-1, is DAGVTQSPTHLIKTRGQQVTLRCSPKSGHDTVSWYQQALGQGPQFIFQYYEEEERQRGNFPDRFSGHQFPNYSSELNVNALLLGDSALYLCASTEQGRAEAFFGQGTRLTVV.

The chain is built from TRBV7-3 and TRBJ1-6, with a possible D match to TRBD1 (6 bases). Germline V gene lookup returns CDR1 SGHTA and CDR2 FQGTGA. This CDR3 is 15 amino acids long. Trimming shortened V by 2 bases and J by 8 bases, and 13 bases separated the two germline ends. CDR3 coding DNA: TGTGCCAGCAGCTTACTGGGGGCTATCGATTCACCCCTCCACTTT. Its translation is CASSLLGAIDSPLHF. The full variable domain, in which reference TRBV7-3 and TRBJ1-6 provide the parts outside the CDR3, is GAGVSQTPSNKVTEKGKYVELRCDPISGHTALYWYRQSLGQGPEFLIYFQGTGAADDSGLPNDRFFAVRPEGSVSTLKIQRTERGDSAVYLCASSLLGAIDSPLHFGNGTRLTVT.

The chain joins TRBV2 to TRBJ2-1; D uncertain. This CDR3 has 14 residues. Germline CDR1 SNHLY, CDR2 FYNNEI. V shed 7 bases and J shed 5 bases, with 15 bases lying between them. CDR3 protein: CASTLLTVDNEQFF. In nucleotides, the CDR3 is TGTGCCAGCACTCTACTTACGGTTGACAATGAGCAGTTCTTC.

The genes are TRBV7-3 and TRBJ2-7, with 7 bases fitting TRBD2. Germline V gene data show CDR1 as SGHTA and CDR2 as FQGTGA. The CDR3 loop spans 13 amino acids. The V gene end was trimmed by 4 bases and the J gene end by 5 bases; junction bases not matched to a gene: 5. DNA for the CDR3: TGTGCCAGCAGCTGGGGGGGGAACAACGAGCAGTACTTC. Translating gives CASSWGGNNEQYF. Using reference TRBV7-3 and TRBJ2-7 for the parts outside the CDR3, the full variable domain is GAGVSQTPSNKVTEKGKYVELRCDPISGHTALYWYRQSLGQGPEFLIYFQGTGAADDSGLPNDRFFAVRPEGSVSTLKIQRTERGDSAVYLCASSWGGNNEQYFGPGTRLTVT.

The rearrangement joins TRBV7-6 to TRBJ2-2, with TRBD1 matching 11 bases. There are 16 residues in the CDR3. J gave up 2 bases and V 5 bases, and 4 bases lay outside the gene matches. Germline-derived CDR1 and CDR2 are SGHVS and FNYEAQ. CDR3 sequence: CASSPRTGGNTGELFF. The DNA of the CDR3 is TGTGCCAGCAGCCCGAGGACAGGGGGCAACACCGGGGAGCTGTTTTTT.

The chain has TRBV10-3 and TRBJ1-2; 7 nucleotides match TRBD1. In germline, CDR1 is ENHRY, CDR2 SYGVKD. This CDR3 spans 12 amino acids. Losses at the gene ends were 6 bases for V and 6 bases for J; bases not matched to a gene: 4. CDR3 nucleotides: TGTGCCATCAGCGATACAGGGGATGGCTACACCTTC. Protein sequence: CAISDTGDGYTF.

This clone was detected once. The chain combines TRBV29-1 with TRBJ2-7, with 10 positions matching TRBD1. Per germline, CDR1 SQVTM and CDR2 ANQGSEA. The CDR3 length is 14 residues. V lost 4 bases, J lost 0 bases, and 3 bases stayed unmatched. The CDR3 loop is CSVATGGSSYEQYF. As DNA, the CDR3 is TGCAGCGTTGCGACAGGGGGCTCCTCCTACGAGCAGTACTTC.

This clone came up once. The V and J genes are TRBV19 and TRBJ2-3; 12 bases align to TRBD2. This CDR3 has 14 amino acids. Germline assignment: CDR1 LNHDA and CDR2 SQIVND (reference sequence). V lost 3 bases and J lost 5; bases outside the gene matches: 0. The CDR3 protein is CASSMGLAGDTQYF. The CDR3 DNA sequence: TGTGCCAGTAGTATGGGACTAGCGGGAGATACGCAGTATTTT.

CDR3 sequence: CASSVGQRNEQYF. The DNA for the CDR3 is TGTGCCAGCAGTGTGGGACAACGAAACGAGCAGTACTTC. The genes are TRBV6-1 and TRBJ2-7, with a tentative D call TRBD1 (6 bases). The CDR3 spans 13 residues. The germline CDR1 and CDR2 sequences are MNHNS and SASEGT. V was cut by 4 bases and J by 5 bases, with 12 bases left in between.

The rearrangement uses TRBV5-4 and TRBJ1-2; D might be TRBD1 (6 bases). Trimming pared 0 bases from V and 4 bases from J, leaving 13 bases between. The V gene's germline CDR1 is SGHNT and CDR2 YYREEE (reference sequence). This CDR3 contains 15 residues. CDR3 region: CASSLGQATLYGYTF. DNA for the CDR3: TGTGCCAGCAGCTTGGGACAGGCGACGCTCTATGGCTACACCTTC.

The chain uses TRBV5-4 and TRBJ1-4, with D possibly TRBD1 on 6 matching bases. The CDR3 has 12 residues. The V gene lost 8 bases and the J gene lost 5 bases, with 10 bases spanning the gap. Germline CDR1 and CDR2: SGHNT and YYREEE (reference sequence). In nucleotides, the CDR3 is TGTGCCAGGATAGGGACAAATGAAAAACTGTTTTTT. It codes for CARIGTNEKLFF.

The chain combines TRBV5-1 with TRBJ2-7, with 12 bases lining up with TRBD2. Germline lookup yields CDR1 SGHRS and CDR2 YFSETQ. After removal of 4 bases from V and 2 bases from J, the junction contained 4 bases not matched to a gene. The CDR3 totals 15 residues. The CDR3 reads CASSTGTSGPYEQYF. The CDR3 DNA is TGCGCCAGCAGCACCGGGACTAGCGGGCCCTACGAGCAGTACTTC. The whole variable domain, filled in from reference TRBV5-1 and TRBJ2-7, reads KAGVTQTPRYLIKTRGQQVTLSCSPISGHRSVSWYQQTPGQGLQFLFEYFSETQRNKGNFPGRFSGRQFSNSRSEMNVSTLELGDSALYLCASSTGTSGPYEQYFGPGTRLTVT.

The chain is built from TRBV7-8 and TRBJ1-5; D call uncertain. Germline CDR1 and CDR2: SGHVS and FQNEAQ. Trimming removed 5 bases at V and 6 bases at J, with 14 bases between. The CDR3 spans 14 residues. The CDR3 protein is CASSLRRGTQPQHF. In nucleotides, the CDR3 is TGTGCCAGCAGCCTGAGGCGGGGTACTCAGCCCCAGCATTTT.

The genes are TRBV19 and TRBJ1-1; D is possibly TRBD1 (5 bases). The CDR3 runs to 16 residues. Trimming removed 1 base at V and 4 bases at J, with 16 bases between. Germline assignment: CDR1 LNHDA and CDR2 SQIVND (reference sequence). In DNA form, the CDR3 reads TGTGCCAGTAGTATAGGACGGTGGGCAGGGATCACTGAAGCTTTCTTT. It specifies CASSIGRWAGITEAFF. Based on the CDR3 plus reference TRBV19 and TRBJ1-1, the full variable domain is DGGITQSPKYLFRKEGQNVTLSCEQNLNHDAMYWYRQDPGQGLRLIYYSQIVNDFQKGDIAEGYSVSREKKESFPLTVTSAQKNPTAFYLCASSIGRWAGITEAFFGQGTRLTVV.

The chain links TRBV5-6 to TRBJ1-2; 8 bases match TRBD1. V lost 4 bases, J lost 8 bases, and 13 bases stayed unmatched. Germline V gene data show CDR1 as SGHDT and CDR2 as YYEEEE. CDR3 size: 15 residues. DNA for the CDR3: TGTGCCAGCAGCCCCCTGGACAGGGCCACGGGGGGCTACACCTTC. Residues: CASSPLDRATGGYTF.

This chain links TRBV5-1 with TRBJ2-5; D possibly corresponds to TRBD2 (6 bases). CDR1 and CDR2 from the germline V gene are SGHRS and YFSETQ. The V end lost 4 bases, the J end lost 9 bases, and 25 bases lay between the germline ends. The CDR3 contains 16 residues. The CDR3, as DNA: TGCGCCAGCAGCACCCGTCCAGGGACTGCAATAGGGGCCCAGTACTTC. Protein product: CASSTRPGTAIGAQYF.

The rearrangement uses TRBV5-6 and TRBJ1-2; 8 bases line up with TRBD1. Germline V CDR1 and CDR2: SGHDT, YYEEEE. V gave up 4 bases and J gave up 5 bases; unmatched junction bases: 10. The CDR3 sequence is 15 residues long. CDR3 nucleotides: TGTGCCAGCAGCCCCGGACAGGGACGGAAGTATGGCTACACCTTC. This gives the protein CASSPGQGRKYGYTF.

V is TRBV5-6 and J is TRBJ2-7; no definite D call. Germline assignment: CDR1 SGHDT and CDR2 YYEEEE. The length of the CDR3 is 14 residues. V was pared by 4 bases and J by 3 bases, with 14 bases between. The CDR3 here is CASSPRVPVYEQYF. Written as DNA, the CDR3 is TGTGCCAGCAGCCCTCGAGTCCCCGTCTACGAGCAGTACTTC.

The V gene is TRBV13, the J gene TRBJ2-5, with D hard to call. The last part of the DNA fits TRBJ2-7 better; the J call may be wrong. Germline CDR1 is PRHDT and CDR2 is FYEKMQ (reference sequence). This CDR3 comprises 11 residues. The CDR3 sequence: CASSSEAEQYF. The CDR3 nucleotides are TGTGCCAGCAGCAGTGAGGCCGAGCAGTACTTC.

The chain recombines TRBV5-1 with TRBJ1-1, with D possibly being TRBD1 (6 bases). Germline CDR1 is SGHRS and CDR2 is YFSETQ. The CDR3 totals 14 residues. The germline V and J ends were trimmed by 0 bases and 3 bases, with 9 bases remaining between them. In DNA, the CDR3 is TGCGCCAGCAGCTTGGGCTCAGGGGACACTGAAGCTTTCTTT. Translated, it gives CASSLGSGDTEAFF.

The gene calls are TRBV4-1 and TRBJ2-3, with 14 nucleotides matching TRBD2. The trim removed 5 bases at V and 2 bases at J, leaving 9 bases unmatched. From germline, CDR1 is MGHRA and CDR2 YSYEKL. The CDR3 sequence is 18 residues long. DNA for the CDR3: TGCGCCAGCAGCTCCCGGACTAGCGGGGGGCCCTTCACAGATACGCAGTATTTT. Translated: CASSSRTSGGPFTDTQYF.

The rearrangement uses TRBV6-1 and TRBJ1-2; 8 nucleotides line up with TRBD1. V lost 5 bases to trimming and J lost 8 bases; unmatched junction nucleotides: 10. This CDR3 has 14 amino acids. Germline CDR1 is MNHNS and CDR2 is SASEGT. The CDR3 DNA reads TGTGCCAGCAGTCCAATGGACAGGGAAGGCGGCTACACCTTC. It specifies CASSPMDREGGYTF.

The chain links TRBV7-2 to TRBJ2-3, with unresolved D. V lost 0 bases and J lost 3, with 13 bases in between. CDR3 length: 16 residues. Germline V gives CDR1 SGHTA, CDR2 FQGNSA. The CDR3 spells CASSLAPLGFTDTQYF. In DNA form, the CDR3 reads TGTGCCAGCAGCTTAGCTCCTTTGGGCTTTACAGATACGCAGTATTTT.

The rearrangement links TRBV6-5 to TRBJ1-4; 7 nucleotides agree with TRBD1. The V gene end was trimmed by 5 bases and the J gene end by 7 bases; junction bases not matched to a gene: 7. Germline V gene data show CDR1 as MNHEY and CDR2 as SVGAGI. CDR3 length: 14 amino acids. Written as DNA, the CDR3 is TGTGCCAGCAGTCAGACAGGGAGTCGTGAAAAACTGTTTTTT. Translating it yields CASSQTGSREKLFF.